These 12 T cell receptor beta chains originate from one sample sequenced in a study of Ad26.COV2.S vaccination and SARS-CoV-2 variants. Assay used: immunoSEQ multiplex PCR; TCRdb lists only in-frame clones, some missing. The repertoire includes about 350,000 clones, roughly 94% of them detected once, and roughly 3.9% sits in the top ten. The sequenced sample was peripheral blood, obtained after recovery from COVID-19. These receptors all come from a human donor who had recovered from COVID-19.

This clone was picked up a small number of times. V usage is TRBV6-1 and J usage is TRBJ1-5; the match to TRBD1 covers 9 bases. Germline V gene sequence: CDR1 MNHNS, CDR2 SASEGT. The J segment lost 4 bases and the V segment lost 3 bases, leaving 4 bases of the junction unmatched. This CDR3 is built from 15 residues. This chain's CDR3 is CASSDETGGNQPQHF. The CDR3 coding sequence is TGTGCCAGCAGTGATGAGACAGGGGGGAATCAGCCCCAGCATTTT.

This chain joins TRBV6-5 and TRBJ2-4; no clear D gene. In germline, CDR1 is MNHEY, CDR2 SVGAGI. The ends were cut back, 5 bases at V and 9 bases at J, with 14 bases in the middle. The CDR3 consists of 13 residues. This chain's CDR3 is CASSHPRWGIQYF. The CDR3 DNA is TGTGCCAGCAGTCACCCTAGGTGGGGCATTCAGTACTTC.

The chain joins TRBV2 to TRBJ2-3, with D possibly matching TRBD1 (7 bases). V shed 8 bases and J shed 5 bases, with 14 bases lying between them. Germline V gene lookup returns CDR1 SNHLY and CDR2 FYNNEI. There are 13 residues in the CDR3. The CDR3 DNA follows: TGTGCCAGCTCGGGCAGGGGGGTAGATACGCAGTATTTT. This encodes CASSGRGVDTQYF.

The chain links TRBV11-2 to TRBJ2-1; 16 positions match TRBD2. In germline, CDR1 is SGHAT, CDR2 FQNNGV. The CDR3 is 16 amino acids. V was pared by 3 bases and J by 7 bases, with 3 bases of the junction left unmatched. CDR3 residues: CASSFSGLAGGNEQFF. Written as DNA, the CDR3 is TGTGCCAGCAGCTTTTCGGGACTAGCGGGGGGGAATGAGCAGTTCTTC.

This chain links TRBV19 with TRBJ1-2; 8 bases align to TRBD1. The ends lost 7 bases at V and 6 bases at J; junction bases unmatched: 7. CDR1 is LNHDA, CDR2 SQIVND, per germline (reference sequence). This CDR3 comprises 13 residues. The CDR3, as DNA: TGTGCCAGTAAATCAGGGGGCGTAGATGGCTACACCTTC. This sequence encodes CASKSGGVDGYTF.

The chain uses TRBV7-8 and TRBJ1-5; maybe TRBD1 (5 bases). This CDR3 is built from 16 residues. CDR1 and CDR2 (germline): SGHVS, FQNEAQ. With 2 bases removed from V and 6 bases from J, the gap between germline ends came to 17 bases. CDR3 amino acids: CASSLSGRGSGQPQHF. The CDR3 DNA is TGTGCCAGCAGCTTATCCGGGCGGGGGTCCGGTCAGCCCCAGCATTTT. Supplemented by reference TRBV7-8 and TRBJ1-5, the full variable domain reads GAGVSQSPRYKVAKRGQDVALRCDPISGHVSLFWYQQALGQGPEFLTYFQNEAQLDKSGLPSDRFFAERPEGSVSTLKIQRTQQEDSAVYLCASSLSGRGSGQPQHFGDGTRLSIL.

This chain links TRBV6-5 with TRBJ2-6; D not resolved. Germline loops: CDR1 MNHEY, CDR2 SVGAGI. V was shortened by 8 bases and J by 0 bases, with 11 bases between the two germline ends. This CDR3 spans 15 amino acids. The CDR3 sequence is CASAVFLSGANVLTF. CDR3 DNA: TGTGCCAGCGCAGTCTTTCTCTCTGGGGCCAACGTCCTGACTTTC.

V usage is TRBV6-5 and J usage is TRBJ2-5, with D unresolved. Germline CDR1 and CDR2: MNHEY and SVGAGI. The CDR3 is made up of 12 amino acids. The ends were cut back, 4 bases at V and 5 bases at J, with 8 bases in the middle. Here the CDR3 reads CASSSYSETQYF. The CDR3 region has the DNA TGTGCCAGCAGTTCGTATTCCGAGACCCAGTACTTC.

As DNA, the CDR3 is TGCAGCGTTGAAAAGGAGTACAGCTATGGCTACACCTTC. Its protein is CSVEKEYSYGYTF. This chain joins TRBV29-1 and TRBJ1-2; no clear D gene. The CDR3 covers 13 residues. With 2 bases removed from V and 4 bases from J, the gap between germline ends came to 11 bases. The germline V gene encodes CDR1 SQVTM and CDR2 ANQGSEA.

The V and J genes are TRBV7-6 and TRBJ2-3; 10 bases line up with TRBD2. The CDR3 runs 16 residues. Per germline, CDR1 SGHVS and CDR2 FNYEAQ. Germline trimming cut 4 bases from V and 1 base from J; bases unmatched to any gene: 5. The DNA for the CDR3 is TGTGCCAGCAGCTCACCTAGCGGGGGTGGCACAGATACGCAGTATTTT. This gives the protein CASSSPSGGGTDTQYF.

The chain joins TRBV4-3 to TRBJ1-2; no clear D. V lost 0 bases, J lost 10 bases, and 9 bases lay in between. The CDR3 spans 12 residues. Germline CDR1 is LGHNA and CDR2 is YSLEER. The CDR3 coding sequence is TGCGCCAGCAGCCAAGAACGGAATAACTACACCTTC. Protein sequence: CASSQERNNYTF.

This chain connects TRBV27 to TRBJ2-7; a weak D match, TRBD1 (5 bases). V dropped 5 bases and J dropped 6 bases, with 11 bases sitting between them. CDR3 length equals 12 residues. In germline, CDR1 is MNHEY, CDR2 SMNVEV (reference sequence). The CDR3 spells CASSQQGIEQYF. CDR3 in DNA: TGTGCCAGCAGTCAGCAGGGTATCGAGCAGTACTTC.